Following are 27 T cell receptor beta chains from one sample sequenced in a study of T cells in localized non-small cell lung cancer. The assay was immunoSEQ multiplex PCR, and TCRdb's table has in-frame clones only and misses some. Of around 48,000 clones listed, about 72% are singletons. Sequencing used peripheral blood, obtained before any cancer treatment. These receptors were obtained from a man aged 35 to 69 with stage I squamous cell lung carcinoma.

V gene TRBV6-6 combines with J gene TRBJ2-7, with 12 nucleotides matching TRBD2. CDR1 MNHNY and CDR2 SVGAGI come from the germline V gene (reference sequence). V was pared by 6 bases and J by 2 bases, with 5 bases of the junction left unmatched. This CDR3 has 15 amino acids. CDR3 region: CASSKTSGGTYEQYF. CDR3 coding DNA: TGTGCCAGCAGCAAGACTAGCGGGGGAACCTACGAGCAGTACTTC.

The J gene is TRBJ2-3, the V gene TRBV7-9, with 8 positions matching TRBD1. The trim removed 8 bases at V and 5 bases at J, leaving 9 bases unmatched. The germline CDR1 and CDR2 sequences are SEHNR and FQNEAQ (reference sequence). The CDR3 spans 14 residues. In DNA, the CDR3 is TGTGCCAGCGAAAGGACAGGGCGTAAAGATACGCAGTATTTT. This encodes CASERTGRKDTQYF.

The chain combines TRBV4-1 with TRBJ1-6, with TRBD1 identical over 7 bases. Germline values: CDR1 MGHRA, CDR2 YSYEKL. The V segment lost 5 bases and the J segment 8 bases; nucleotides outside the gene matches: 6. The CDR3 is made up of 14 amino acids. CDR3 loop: CASSGGTDYSPLHF. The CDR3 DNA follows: TGCGCCAGCAGCGGCGGGACAGATTATTCACCCCTCCACTTT.

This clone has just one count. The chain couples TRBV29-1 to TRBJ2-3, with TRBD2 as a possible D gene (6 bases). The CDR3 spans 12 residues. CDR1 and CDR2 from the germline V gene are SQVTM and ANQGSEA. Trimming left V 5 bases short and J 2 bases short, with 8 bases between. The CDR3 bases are TGCAGCGTTCGCGGGGACACAGATACGCAGTATTTT. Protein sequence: CSVRGDTDTQYF.

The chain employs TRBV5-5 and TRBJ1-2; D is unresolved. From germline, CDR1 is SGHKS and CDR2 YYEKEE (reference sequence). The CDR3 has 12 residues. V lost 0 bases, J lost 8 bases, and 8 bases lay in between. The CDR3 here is CASSLDSNGYTF. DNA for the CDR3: TGTGCCAGCAGCTTGGACAGTAACGGCTACACCTTC.

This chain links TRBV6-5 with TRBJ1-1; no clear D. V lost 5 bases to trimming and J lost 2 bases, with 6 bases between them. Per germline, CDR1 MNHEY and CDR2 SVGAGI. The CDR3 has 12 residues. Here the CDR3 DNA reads TGTGCCAGCAGTGTGGGAAACACTGAAGCTTTCTTT. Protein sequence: CASSVGNTEAFF.

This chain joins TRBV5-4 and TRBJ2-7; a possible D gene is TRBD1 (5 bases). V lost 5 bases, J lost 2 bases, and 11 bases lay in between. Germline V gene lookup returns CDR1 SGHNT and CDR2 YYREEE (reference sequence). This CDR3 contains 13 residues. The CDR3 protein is CASSPDNTYEQYF. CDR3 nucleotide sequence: TGTGCCAGCAGTCCGGACAACACCTACGAGCAGTACTTC.

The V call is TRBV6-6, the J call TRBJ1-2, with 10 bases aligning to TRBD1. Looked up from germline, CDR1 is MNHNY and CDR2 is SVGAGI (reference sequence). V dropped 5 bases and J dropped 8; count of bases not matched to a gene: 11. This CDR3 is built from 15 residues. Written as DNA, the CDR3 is TGTGCCAGCAGTCAAACCAAGGGACAGGGGTTAGGCTACACCTTC. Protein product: CASSQTKGQGLGYTF.

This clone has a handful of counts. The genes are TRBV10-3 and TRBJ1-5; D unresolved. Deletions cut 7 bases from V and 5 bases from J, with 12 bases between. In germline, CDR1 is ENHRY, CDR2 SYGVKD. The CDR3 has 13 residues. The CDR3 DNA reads TGTGCCATCAAACCCGACGGAGATCAGCCCCAGCATTTT. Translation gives CAIKPDGDQPQHF.

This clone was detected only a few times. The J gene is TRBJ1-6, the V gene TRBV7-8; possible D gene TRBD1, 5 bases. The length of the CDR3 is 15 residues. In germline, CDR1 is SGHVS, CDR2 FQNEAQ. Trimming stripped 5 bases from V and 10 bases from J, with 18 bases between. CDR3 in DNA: TGTGCCAGCAGCCCGAGGGCCGGGGGTGAATCACCCCTCCACTTT. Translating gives CASSPRAGGESPLHF.

CDR3 in DNA: TGTGCCTGGGCGACAGGCCGTAACTATGGCTACACCTTC. As protein: CAWATGRNYGYTF. The genes are TRBV30 and TRBJ1-2, with a tentative D call TRBD1 (6 bases). This CDR3 contains 13 residues. Deletions cut 5 bases from V and 1 base from J, with 11 bases between. The V gene's germline CDR1 is GTSNPN and CDR2 SVGIG (reference sequence).

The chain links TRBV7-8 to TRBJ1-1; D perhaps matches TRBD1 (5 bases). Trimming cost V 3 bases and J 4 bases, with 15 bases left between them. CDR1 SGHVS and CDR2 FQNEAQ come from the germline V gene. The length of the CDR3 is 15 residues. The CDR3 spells CASSFGRGASTEAFF. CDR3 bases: TGTGCCAGCAGCTTTGGGAGAGGGGCGAGCACTGAAGCTTTCTTT.

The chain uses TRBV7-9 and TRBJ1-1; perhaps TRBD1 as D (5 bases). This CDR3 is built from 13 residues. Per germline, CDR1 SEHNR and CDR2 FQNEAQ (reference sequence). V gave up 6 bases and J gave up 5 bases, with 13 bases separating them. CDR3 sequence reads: CASSLDKGTEAFF. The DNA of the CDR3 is TGTGCCAGCAGTTTGGACAAGGGAACTGAAGCTTTCTTT.

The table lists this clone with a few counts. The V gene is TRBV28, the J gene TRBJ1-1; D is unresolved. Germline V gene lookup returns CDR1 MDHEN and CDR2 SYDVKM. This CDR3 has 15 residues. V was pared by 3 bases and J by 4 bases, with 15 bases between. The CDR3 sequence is CASSFPGDLATEAFF. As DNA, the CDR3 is TGTGCCAGCAGTTTCCCCGGCGACCTGGCCACTGAAGCTTTCTTT.

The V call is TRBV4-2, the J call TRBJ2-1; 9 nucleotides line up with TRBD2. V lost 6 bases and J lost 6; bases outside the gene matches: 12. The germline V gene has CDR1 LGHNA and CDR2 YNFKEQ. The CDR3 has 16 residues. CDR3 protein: CASSSRWAGGANEQFF. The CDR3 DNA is TGTGCCAGCAGTTCAAGGTGGGCGGGGGGGGCCAATGAGCAGTTCTTC.

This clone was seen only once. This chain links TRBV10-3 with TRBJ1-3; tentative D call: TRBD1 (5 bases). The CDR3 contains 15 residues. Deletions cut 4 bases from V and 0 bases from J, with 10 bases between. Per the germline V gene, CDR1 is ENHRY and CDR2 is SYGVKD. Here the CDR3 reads CAISGGSLSGNTIYF. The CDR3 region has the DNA TGTGCCATCAGTGGGGGCAGCCTCTCTGGAAACACCATATATTTT.

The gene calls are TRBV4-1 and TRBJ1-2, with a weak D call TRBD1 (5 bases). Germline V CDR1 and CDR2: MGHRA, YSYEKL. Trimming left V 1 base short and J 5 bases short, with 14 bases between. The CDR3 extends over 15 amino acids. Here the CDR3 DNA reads TGCGCCAGCAGCCAAGTATATCCGACAGAATATGGCTACACCTTC. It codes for CASSQVYPTEYGYTF.

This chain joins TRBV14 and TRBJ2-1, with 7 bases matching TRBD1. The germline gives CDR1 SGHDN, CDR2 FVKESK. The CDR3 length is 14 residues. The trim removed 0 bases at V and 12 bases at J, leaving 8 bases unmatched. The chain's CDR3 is CASSQDHRGERQFF. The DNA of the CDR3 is TGTGCCAGCAGCCAAGACCACAGGGGAGAGAGGCAGTTCTTC.

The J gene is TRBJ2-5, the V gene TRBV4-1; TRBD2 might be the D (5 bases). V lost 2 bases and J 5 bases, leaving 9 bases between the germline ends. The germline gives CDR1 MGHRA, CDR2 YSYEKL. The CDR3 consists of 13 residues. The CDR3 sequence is CASSQQRVETQYF. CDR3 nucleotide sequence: TGCGCCAGCAGCCAACAGAGGGTGGAGACCCAGTACTTC.

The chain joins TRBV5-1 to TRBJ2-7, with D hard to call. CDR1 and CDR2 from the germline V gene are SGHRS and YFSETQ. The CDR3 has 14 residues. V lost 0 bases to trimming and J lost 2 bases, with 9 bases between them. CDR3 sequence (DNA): TGCGCCAGCAGCTTGGAACGAACAACCTACGAGCAGTACTTC. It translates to CASSLERTTYEQYF.

CDR3 DNA: TGTGCCAGCAGTAAAGACAGGGGGCCCGTTCAGCCCCAGCATTTT. Translation: CASSKDRGPVQPQHF. The gene calls are TRBV6-6 and TRBJ1-5; TRBD1 aligns across 10 bases. Looked up from germline, CDR1 is MNHNY and CDR2 is SVGAGI (reference sequence). There are 15 residues in the CDR3. V gave up 5 bases and J gave up 6 bases; unmatched junction bases: 7.

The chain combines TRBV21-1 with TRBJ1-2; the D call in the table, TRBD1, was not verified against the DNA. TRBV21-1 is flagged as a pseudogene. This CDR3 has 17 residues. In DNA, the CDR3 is TGTGCCAGCAGCACGCGGGACAGGGGCCCAGGTCGTAGAGGCTACACCTTC. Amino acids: CASSTRDRGPGRRGYTF.

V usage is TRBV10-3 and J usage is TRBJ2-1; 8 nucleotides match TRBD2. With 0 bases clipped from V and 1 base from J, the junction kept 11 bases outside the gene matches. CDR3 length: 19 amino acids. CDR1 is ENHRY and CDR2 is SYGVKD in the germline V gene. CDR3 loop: CAISESIVLAGGSYNEQFF. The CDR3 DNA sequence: TGTGCCATCAGTGAGTCGATAGTGTTGGCGGGGGGTTCCTACAATGAGCAGTTCTTC.

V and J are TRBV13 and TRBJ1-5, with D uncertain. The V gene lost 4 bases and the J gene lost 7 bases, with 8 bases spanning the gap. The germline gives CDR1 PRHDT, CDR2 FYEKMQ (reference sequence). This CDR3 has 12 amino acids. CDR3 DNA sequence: TGTGCCAGCAGCTCCCGGGGACAGCCCCAGCATTTT. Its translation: CASSSRGQPQHF. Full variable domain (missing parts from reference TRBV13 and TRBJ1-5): AAGVIQSPRHLIKEKRETATLKCYPIPRHDTVYWYQQGPGQDPQFLISFYEKMQSDKGSIPDRFSAQQFSDYHSELNMSSLELGDSALYFCASSSRGQPQHFGDGTRLSIL.

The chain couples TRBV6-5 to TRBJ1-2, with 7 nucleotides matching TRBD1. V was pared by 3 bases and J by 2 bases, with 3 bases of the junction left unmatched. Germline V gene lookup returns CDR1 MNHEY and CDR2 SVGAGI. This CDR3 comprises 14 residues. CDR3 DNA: TGTGCCAGCAGTTATGACAGGGACAACTATGGCTACACCTTC. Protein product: CASSYDRDNYGYTF.

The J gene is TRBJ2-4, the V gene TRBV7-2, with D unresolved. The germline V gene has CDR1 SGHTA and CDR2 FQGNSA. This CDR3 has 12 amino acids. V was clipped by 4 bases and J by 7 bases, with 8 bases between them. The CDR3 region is CASSSLRNIQYF. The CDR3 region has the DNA TGTGCCAGCAGCTCGCTTCGGAACATTCAGTACTTC.

The CDR3 sequence is CASRRQGAPNEQFF. The CDR3 DNA sequence: TGTGCCAGCAGGAGACAGGGGGCGCCCAATGAGCAGTTCTTC. The gene calls are TRBV6-6 and TRBJ2-1, with 10 bases identical to TRBD1. V dropped 6 bases and J dropped 6; count of bases not matched to a gene: 5. Germline CDR1 and CDR2: MNHNY and SVGAGI (reference sequence). The length of the CDR3 is 14 residues.